The T cell receptor beta chain under discussion was sequenced for a study of CD8+ T cells in alopecia areata. The study's findings and limits: Scalp specimens additionally yield sequences from normal skin's resident alphabeta T cells.

On this clone itself: What it binds is not known.

Sequencing relied on a cDNA template that was reverse transcribed from extracted RNA. The method was immunoSEQ multiplex PCR; TCRdb's version includes in-frame clones alone and lacks a portion of them. The sample holds roughly 170,000 clones; about 63% are singletons and the top ten take roughly 15%. The sample was CD4+ T cells sorted from blood, taken at week 0. This receptor was obtained from a human donor with alopecia areata.

CDR3 in DNA: TGTGCCAGCAGTATTAGGGAACGGGATACGCAGTATTTT. Translating it yields CASSIRERDTQYF. The V gene is TRBV2, the J gene TRBJ2-3; no firm D call. The CDR3 runs 13 residues. Germline V gives CDR1 SNHLY, CDR2 FYNNEI. V dropped 5 bases and J dropped 6 bases, with 12 bases sitting between them.